The clone carrying this T cell receptor beta chain was detected only once. This CDR3 comprises 14 residues. Germline assignment: CDR1 WNHNN and CDR2 SYGVQD (reference sequence). Use of 60 Vbeta and 13 Jbeta primers characterized the PCR. Produced via immunoSEQ multiplex PCR; TCRdb's table is partial and in-frame only. This table holds approximately 180,000 clones, less than 85% found once. These data belong to a study of cytomegalovirus exposure and HLA in healthy donors. The overall study: Out of about 410 genotyped donors, less than 85% belonged to the Caucasian-associated ancestry cluster.

This receptor was taken from a young man in good health and CMV-seronegative. What was sequenced was PBMCs. V gene TRBV10-1 combines with J gene TRBJ2-5; TRBD2 might be the D (6 bases). The tail of the sequence fits TRBJ2-7 better, so the J call may be wrong. CDR3: CASSCRDSQREQYF. DNA for the CDR3: TGCGCCAGCAGTTGTCGGGACTCCCAGCGCGAGCAGTACTTC.